This T cell receptor beta chain was captured in a study of blood T cell repertoires in COVID-19. About the study: From T cells, B-cell-depleted T cells, or PBMCs came the material, which was cDNA or gDNA.

This CDR3 has 13 amino acids. Germline V gene lookup returns CDR1 SGHTA and CDR2 FQGTGA. V was clipped by 4 bases and J by 5 bases, with 8 bases between them. Per the study methods: It was from reference gene primer amplification that nucleated cell counts were estimated. TCRdb's copy holds only in-frame clones and misses some; the assay was immunoSEQ multiplex PCR. That table furnishes V, J and clone size, whereas the DNA furnished D and trimming. The sample gives fewer than 200,000 clones, 70% to 90% of which show up once; about a fifth is in the top ten. The sequence came from a man between 65 and 85 years old with active or convalescent COVID-19. The chain has TRBV7-3 and TRBJ2-2; D uncertain. Sequenced sample: peripheral blood. The CDR3 here is CASSSTYTGELFF. For the CDR3, the DNA is TGTGCCAGCAGCTCCACATATACCGGGGAGCTGTTTTTT.